What follows are 20 T cell receptor beta chains derived from one specimen sequenced in a study of blood T cell repertoires in COVID-19. Method: immunoSEQ multiplex PCR; TCRdb's copy keeps in-frame clones and lacks some. The sample records approximately 110,000 clones, roughly 74% being singletons. The sequenced sample consisted of peripheral blood. The receptor source for this set is a man older than 75 with COVID-19, enrolled during active disease.

V is TRBV18 and J is TRBJ2-7, with 8 bases matching TRBD1. CDR1 KGHSH and CDR2 LQKENI come from the germline V gene. The CDR3 has 14 residues. V shed 4 bases, J shed 6 bases, and the junction held 8 bases outside the gene matches. CDR3 bases: TGTGCCAGCTCACAGGGACAGGAAGGGTCCGAGCAGTACTTC. Translation: CASSQGQEGSEQYF.

This chain links TRBV5-1 with TRBJ1-2; tentative D call: TRBD1 (5 bases). This CDR3 spans 15 amino acids. Trimming stripped 0 bases from V and 6 bases from J, with 15 bases between. Germline CDR1 SGHRS, CDR2 YFSETQ. CDR3 bases: TGCGCCAGCAGCTTGGTGTTACAGGCCCGGGATGGCTACACCTTC. This codes for CASSLVLQARDGYTF. Combining the CDR3 with reference TRBV5-1 and TRBJ1-2 gives the whole variable domain KAGVTQTPRYLIKTRGQQVTLSCSPISGHRSVSWYQQTPGQGLQFLFEYFSETQRNKGNFPGRFSGRQFSNSRSEMNVSTLELGDSALYLCASSLVLQARDGYTFGSGTRLTVV.

V is TRBV19 and J is TRBJ2-1, with TRBD2 matching 7 bases. The CDR3 length is 15 residues. In germline, CDR1 is LNHDA, CDR2 SQIVND (reference sequence). V shed 5 bases, J shed 7 bases, and the junction held 11 bases outside the gene matches. This CDR3 reads CASSLESGMRNEQFF. The CDR3 nucleotides read TGTGCCAGTAGTTTGGAAAGCGGGATGCGAAATGAGCAGTTCTTC.

The rearrangement uses TRBV5-8 and TRBJ2-7, with unresolved D. The germline gives CDR1 SGHTS, CDR2 YDEGEE. V dropped 0 bases and J dropped 2 bases, with 6 bases sitting between them. This CDR3 region has 13 residues. CDR3 nucleotide sequence: TGTGCCAGCAGCTTGGCAGGTACCTACGAGCAGTACTTC. Translation gives CASSLAGTYEQYF.

The chain carries TRBV9 and TRBJ2-7; TRBD2 matches 9 bases. Germline V gene data show CDR1 as SGDLS and CDR2 as YYNGEE. This CDR3 is built from 16 residues. Trimming cost V 2 bases and J 5 bases; bases outside gene matches: 11. The chain's CDR3 is CASSVTWEREVDEQYF. As DNA, the CDR3 is TGTGCCAGCAGCGTCACGTGGGAGCGGGAGGTCGACGAGCAGTACTTC.

The chain couples TRBV30 to TRBJ1-5, with 9 bases lining up with TRBD1. V was pared by 1 base and J by 7 bases, with 11 bases of the junction left unmatched. Germline values: CDR1 GTSNPN, CDR2 SVGIG (reference sequence). The CDR3 runs 16 residues. CDR3 in DNA: TGTGCCTGGAGTGGAGTCACAGGGGGCCCTGAACAGCCCCAGCATTTT. This sequence encodes CAWSGVTGGPEQPQHF.

This chain connects TRBV6-5 to TRBJ2-1; TRBD1 matches at 9 bases. The CDR3 has 15 amino acids. Trimming took 6 bases from V and 5 from J; bases not matched to a gene: 8. Germline CDR1 MNHEY, CDR2 SVGAGI. The CDR3 nucleotides are TGTGCCAGCAGCCCGGGGGACAGGGAAAACAATGAGCAGTTCTTC. Translating gives CASSPGDRENNEQFF.

The V call is TRBV3-1 (or the pseudogene TRBV3-2), the J call TRBJ1-5, with D unresolved. Between the trimmed V and J ends, which lost 1 base and 4 bases, there was a span of 5 bases. Germline loops: CDR1 LGHDT, CDR2 YNNKEL (reference sequence). This CDR3 region has 13 residues. CDR3 amino acids: CASSQGSNQPQHF. CDR3 nucleotide sequence: TGTGCCAGCAGCCAAGGTTCTAATCAGCCCCAGCATTTT.

This chain uses TRBV5-4 with TRBJ2-1; the match to TRBD2 covers 11 bases. The CDR3 is 14 residues long. Germline V gives CDR1 SGHNT, CDR2 YYREEE (reference sequence). The V segment lost 4 bases and the J segment 8 bases; nucleotides outside the gene matches: 5. The CDR3 DNA follows: TGTGCCAGCAGCCATGGACTAGCGGGCGATGAGCAGTTCTTC. It encodes CASSHGLAGDEQFF.

This clone appeared a few times. This chain uses TRBV4-1 with TRBJ2-7, with TRBD2 as a possible D gene (6 bases). Trimming took off 1 base at V and 2 bases at J, with 12 bases between the two ends. Germline-derived CDR1 and CDR2 are MGHRA and YSYEKL. The CDR3 has 15 amino acids. The CDR3 is CASSQAIADTYEQYF. The DNA of the CDR3 is TGCGCCAGCAGCCAAGCGATAGCGGACACCTACGAGCAGTACTTC.

The gene calls are TRBV29-1 and TRBJ2-1; 7 bases are a match to TRBD2. The germline V gene encodes CDR1 SQVTM and CDR2 ANQGSEA. V lost 4 bases and J lost 4; bases outside the gene matches: 4. This CDR3 region has 13 residues. This CDR3 reads CSVGRGDYNEQFF. CDR3 in DNA: TGCAGCGTTGGACGGGGGGATTACAATGAGCAGTTCTTC.

This clone was seen a single time. The chain couples TRBV9 to TRBJ2-7; 10 bases are a match to TRBD1. Unmatched junction bases numbered 5, after V lost 3 bases and J lost 5 bases. The CDR3 runs 14 residues. The germline gives CDR1 SGDLS, CDR2 YYNGEE. The CDR3: CASSDRDRGDEQYF. CDR3 bases: TGTGCCAGCAGCGACCGGGACAGGGGCGACGAGCAGTACTTC.

This rearrangement joins TRBV7-9 to TRBJ1-2; TRBD1 matches at 8 bases. Trimming at V came to 1 base and at J to 8 bases, leaving 9 bases not matched to a gene. The CDR3 runs to 15 residues. The germline V gene has CDR1 SEHNR and CDR2 FQNEAQ (reference sequence). CDR3 residues: CASSLGDRPSKGYTF. For the CDR3, the DNA is TGTGCCAGCAGCTTAGGGGACAGGCCCTCGAAAGGCTACACCTTC.

This chain uses TRBV7-9 with TRBJ2-3; no clear D gene. Germline V lookup: CDR1 SEHNR, CDR2 FQNEAQ (reference sequence). The CDR3 extends over 15 amino acids. The germline V and J ends were trimmed by 0 bases and 1 base, with 8 bases remaining between them. CDR3 loop: CASSLAGVRTDTQYF. The CDR3 region has the DNA TGTGCCAGCAGCTTAGCAGGAGTGCGCACAGATACGCAGTATTTT.

The chain uses TRBV7-2 and TRBJ2-4; 11 bases match TRBD1. J gave up 12 bases and V 5 bases, and 9 bases lay outside the gene matches. The CDR3 loop spans 14 amino acids. Germline assignment: CDR1 SGHTA and CDR2 FQGNSA. The CDR3 here is CASSPGTGGPDQYF. The CDR3 DNA reads TGTGCCAGCAGCCCCGGGACAGGGGGGCCAGATCAGTACTTC.

The V call is TRBV5-6, the J call TRBJ1-2; D not resolved. Germline CDR1 SGHDT, CDR2 YYEEEE. The CDR3 totals 12 residues. V was cut by 2 bases and J by 1 base, with 3 bases left in between. CDR3 bases: TGTGCCAGCAGCTTTAATAACTATGGCTACACCTTC. It is translated as CASSFNNYGYTF.

This CDR3 reads CATSDSRTRGYNEQFF. The CDR3 region has the DNA TGTGCCACCAGTGATTCCCGGACAAGGGGATACAATGAGCAGTTCTTC. The genes are TRBV24-1 and TRBJ2-1, with D maybe TRBD1 (5 bases). The germline V gene encodes CDR1 KGHDR and CDR2 SFDVKD. V dropped 2 bases and J dropped 4 bases, with 14 bases sitting between them. The CDR3 consists of 16 residues.

This clone has more than one count but fewer than ten. This chain links TRBV3-1 (or the pseudogene TRBV3-2) with TRBJ2-7; TRBD2 aligns across 7 bases. The CDR3 is made up of 15 amino acids. Germline CDR1 and CDR2: LGHDT and YNNKEL (reference sequence). V was pared by 0 bases and J by 0 bases, with 2 bases of the junction left unmatched. CDR3 nucleotides: TGTGCCAGCAGCCAAGATGGCGGGAGCTCCTACGAGCAGTACTTC. Translating gives CASSQDGGSSYEQYF.

This clone has a single count. The chain uses TRBV7-2 and TRBJ2-7; D unresolved. The CDR3 is 14 amino acids. The germline V gene has CDR1 SGHTA and CDR2 FQGNSA. Trimming stripped 4 bases from V and 3 bases from J, with 13 bases between. The CDR3 is CASSWWSKDYEQYF. CDR3 sequence (DNA): TGTGCCAGCAGCTGGTGGAGTAAGGACTACGAGCAGTACTTC.

This clone was observed once. The chain combines TRBV27 with TRBJ2-1; unclear D gene. Germline CDR1 is MNHEY and CDR2 is SMNVEV (reference sequence). The length of the CDR3 is 12 residues. V dropped 5 bases and J dropped 3 bases, with 5 bases sitting between them. This CDR3 is CASSPGYNEQFF. As DNA, the CDR3 is TGTGCCAGCAGTCCGGGCTACAATGAGCAGTTCTTC.